The 14 T cell receptor beta chains below come from one sample, sequenced in a study of Ad26.COV2.S vaccination and SARS-CoV-2 variants. Assay: immunoSEQ multiplex PCR; the TCRdb copy retains only in-frame clones and omits some. Of a few hundred thousand clones listed, roughly four fifths are singletons. Noted treatment: some 20 received Ad26.COV2.S at low or high dose, single or two shots; 5 received placebo; per-sample allocation not given. Day 63 after the first injection of vaccine or placebo was the sampling time. Sequencing was performed on peripheral blood, taken in a trial of Ad26.COV2.S vaccine versus placebo. These receptors all come from a person between 18 and 65 years old who received the Ad26.COV2.S COVID-19 vaccine or a placebo.

The chain joins TRBV5-1 to TRBJ2-7; D is unclear. V lost 0 bases to trimming and J lost 3 bases, with 13 bases between them. Germline V lookup: CDR1 SGHRS, CDR2 YFSETQ. The CDR3 runs to 15 residues. For the CDR3, the DNA is TGCGCCAGCAGCTTGGTAAGCAGGAGTAACTACGAGCAGTACTTC. This translates into CASSLVSRSNYEQYF.

This clone was found once. The CDR3 is CASSQGNTQYF. The CDR3 bases are TGTGCCAGCAGTCAAGGAAATACGCAGTATTTT. V gene TRBV12-3 or TRBV12-4 combines with J gene TRBJ2-3, with D hard to call. The CDR3 loop spans 11 amino acids. V lost 5 bases and J lost 7, with 7 bases in between.

This clone has a handful of counts. As DNA, the CDR3 is TGTGCCAGCAGTGACCCCGGATTTGGATGGGAGTTCTTC. Translating it yields CASSDPGFGWEFF. The rearrangement uses TRBV2 and TRBJ2-1; D call uncertain. Trimming shortened V by 3 bases and J by 14 bases, and 17 bases separated the two germline ends. Looked up from germline, CDR1 is SNHLY and CDR2 is FYNNEI. The CDR3 has 13 residues.

V usage is TRBV4-2 and J usage is TRBJ1-2; D unresolved. Germline CDR1 and CDR2: LGHNA and YNFKEQ. V was shortened by 2 bases and J by 7 bases, with 17 bases between the two germline ends. The CDR3 sequence is 15 residues long. The CDR3 loop is CASSQLSGRGGGYTF. The CDR3 bases are TGTGCCAGCAGCCAACTCTCCGGACGGGGAGGTGGCTACACCTTC.

The rearrangement links TRBV6-6 to TRBJ2-5; 7 bases fit TRBD1. Per germline, CDR1 MNHNY and CDR2 SVGAGI (reference sequence). V shed 5 bases and J 0 bases; nucleotides not matched to a gene: 3. The CDR3 is 14 amino acids. In DNA, the CDR3 is TGTGCCAGCAGTAACAGGGGTAACCAAGAGACCCAGTACTTC. Translated, it gives CASSNRGNQETQYF.

The chain employs TRBV6-1 and TRBJ2-1; 13 bases are shared with TRBD2. CDR1 and CDR2 from the germline V gene are MNHNS and SASEGT. The CDR3 loop spans 17 amino acids. J was trimmed by 0 bases and V by 3 bases; bases with no gene match: 2. CDR3: CASSEGLAGSSYNEQFF. CDR3 nucleotides: TGTGCCAGCAGTGAGGGACTAGCGGGGTCCTCCTACAATGAGCAGTTCTTC.

This CDR3 reads CASGEGFYNEQFF. DNA for the CDR3: TGTGCTAGTGGGGAGGGATTCTACAATGAGCAGTTCTTC. The genes are TRBV12-5 and TRBJ2-1, with D possibly matching TRBD2 (6 bases). The V end lost 6 bases, the J end lost 3 bases, and 9 bases lay between the germline ends. CDR3 length: 13 residues. The germline gives CDR1 LGHNT, CDR2 FRNRAP.

The chain joins TRBV7-2 to TRBJ2-5, with TRBD2 as a possible D gene (7 bases). Germline V gives CDR1 SGHTA, CDR2 FQGNSA. The length of the CDR3 is 15 residues. V lost 5 bases and J 5 bases, leaving 18 bases between the germline ends. The CDR3 protein is CASSRGAGLRETQYF. CDR3 DNA sequence: TGTGCCAGCAGCCGGGGGGCTGGGCTTAGGGAGACCCAGTACTTC.

V gene TRBV7-9 combines with J gene TRBJ2-3, with 12 bases lining up with TRBD2. From germline, CDR1 is SEHNR and CDR2 FQNEAQ (reference sequence). The CDR3 is 17 residues long. Losses at the gene ends were 5 bases for V and 1 base for J; bases not matched to a gene: 7. Here the CDR3 DNA reads TGTGCCAGCAGCCCTCCTAGCGGGAGGGCCGGCACAGATACGCAGTATTTT. The encoded protein is CASSPPSGRAGTDTQYF.

This chain uses TRBV19 with TRBJ1-2, with D possibly being TRBD1 (5 bases). Trimming stripped 5 bases from V and 0 bases from J, with 13 bases between. Germline loops: CDR1 LNHDA, CDR2 SQIVND (reference sequence). CDR3 length: 15 residues. In DNA, the CDR3 is TGTGCCAGTAGTGCAGGCCCGGGACCTAACTATGGCTACACCTTC. It yields the protein CASSAGPGPNYGYTF.

This clone appeared once. J is TRBJ2-3 and V is TRBV4-3, with D hard to call. CDR3 size: 12 residues. Trimming cost V 2 bases and J 6 bases, with 6 bases left between them. Germline V gene sequence: CDR1 LGHNA, CDR2 YSLEER. CDR3 in amino acids: CASSQRSDTQYF. As DNA, the CDR3 is TGCGCCAGCAGCCAAAGGTCCGATACGCAGTATTTT.

The gene calls are TRBV5-4 and TRBJ2-3, with 9 bases identical to TRBD2. Germline CDR1 is SGHNT and CDR2 is YYREEE (reference sequence). This CDR3 region has 13 residues. With 5 bases clipped from V and 3 bases from J, the junction kept 1 base outside the gene matches. The CDR3 is CASSAGGTDTQYF. In DNA form, the CDR3 reads TGTGCCAGCAGTGCGGGAGGGACAGATACGCAGTATTTT.

V gene TRBV13 combines with J gene TRBJ1-2; no clear D. V was pared by 5 bases and J by 7 bases, with 20 bases between. This CDR3 has 15 residues. Germline V gives CDR1 PRHDT, CDR2 FYEKMQ (reference sequence). The CDR3 is CASSPRESWVGGYTF. CDR3 DNA sequence: TGTGCCAGCAGCCCCCGCGAGTCTTGGGTGGGTGGCTACACCTTC.

This clone has just one count. The rearrangement joins TRBV11-2 to TRBJ2-3; D is uncertain. V was trimmed by 6 bases and J by 2 bases, leaving 9 bases between them. The CDR3 extends over 13 amino acids. CDR1 and CDR2 from the germline V gene are SGHAT and FQNNGV. CDR3 protein: CASRGYLTDTQYF. The CDR3 nucleotides are TGTGCCAGCAGAGGCTACCTCACAGATACGCAGTATTTT. The variable domain in full, with the rest retrieved from reference TRBV11-2 and TRBJ2-3, is EAGVAQSPRYKIIEKRQSVAFWCNPISGHATLYWYQQILGQGPKLLIQFQNNGVVDDSQLPKDRFSAERLKGVDSTLKIQPAKLEDSAVYLCASRGYLTDTQYFGPGTRLTVL.